The sample holds many counts of the clone carrying this T cell receptor beta chain. The antigen is undetermined. This record belongs to a study of T cells after yellow fever vaccination. Between the trimmed V and J ends, which lost 9 bases and 3 bases, there was a span of 14 bases. CDR1 is LNHDA, CDR2 SQIVND, per germline (reference sequence). The CDR3 covers 13 residues. TCR cDNA, made by 5'RACE template switching, carried an added universal primer site and UMIs. TCRdb processed the 5' RACE reads anew with MiXCR; each CDR3 protein has one entry. The table includes around 120,000 distinct CDR3 sequences, 6.5% to 9% detected once. Study outcomes and limitations: A small share of clonotypes appeared in both CD4 and CD8 compartments. Clones from primary vaccination mostly reappeared after the booster (96% CD4, approximately 86% CD8).

V usage is TRBV19 and J usage is TRBJ2-5; tentative D call: TRBD2 (6 bases). Sequencing used CD4+ T cells sorted from PBMCs, obtained about 41 days after the first yellow fever vaccination. The origin of this receptor is a man aged 18 to 30 who received the YFV17D yellow fever vaccine. The DNA of the CDR3 is TGTGCCAGCTCCGGGACTGAGAAAGAGACCCAGTACTTC. Encoded protein: CASSGTEKETQYF.